This TCR beta chain is from a study of identical twins. Study conclusions and caveats: Insertions were reduced in abundant cord blood beta clonotypes but not in memory repertoires.

Concerning this clonotype: The antigen remains undetermined.

Germline lookup yields CDR1 SGHRS and CDR2 YFSETQ. This CDR3 spans 14 amino acids. V dropped 0 bases and J dropped 7 bases, with 8 bases sitting between them. In TCRdb, the 5' RACE reads were re-called with MiXCR into one record per CDR3 protein. The sample carries approximately 470,000 distinct CDR3 sequences, 14% recorded once. This sample was also put to use in a study of yellow fever vaccine responses in identical twins.

What was sequenced was CD4+ T cells sorted from blood. The TCR originated in a woman under 30 in good health. The V and J genes are TRBV5-1 and TRBJ1-6, with unresolved D. The CDR3 loop reads CASSLEAVNSPLHF. The CDR3 DNA follows: TGCGCCAGCAGCTTGGAGGCTGTCAATTCACCCCTCCACTTT.